One sample yielded the 7 T cell receptor beta chains listed below, sequenced in a study of T-cell reconstitution after alpha-beta-depleted transplantation in children. Unique molecular identifiers tagged the TCRbeta library. A single record per CDR3 protein comes from TCRdb applying MiXCR to the PCR reads. The sample yields approximately 500,000 distinct CDR3 sequences, over 9.5% seen once. The sequencing here drew on PBMCs, taken before TCRalphabeta/CD19-depleted stem cell transplant. Source of these receptors: a child aged 2-15 years with inherited bone marrow failure, due to receive a stem cell transplant.

The rearrangement links TRBV10-2 to TRBJ2-5, with TRBD1 identical over 10 bases. The germline V gene encodes CDR1 WSHSY and CDR2 SAAADI. V dropped 6 bases and J dropped 5; count of bases not matched to a gene: 3. CDR3 length equals 13 residues. CDR3 DNA: TGCGCCAGCAGATGGGACAGGGGTGAGACCCAGTACTTC. Its protein is CASRWDRGETQYF.

This clonotype appeared once. A much larger clone sits a single nucleotide away, making a read error possible. This sequence joins TRBV28 and TRBJ1-5, with D hard to call. This CDR3 contains 14 residues. Germline CDR1 MDHEN, CDR2 SYDVKM. The CDR3 sequence: CASRLTGINQPQHF. The CDR3 coding sequence is TGTGCCAGCCGTTTAACCGGGATCAATCAGCCCCAGCATTTT.

This clonotype showed up just a few times. The chain has TRBV18 and TRBJ2-4, with 12 positions matching TRBD2. CDR1 and CDR2 from the germline V gene are KGHSH and LQKENI. Unmatched junction bases numbered 10, after V lost 5 bases and J lost 5 bases. This CDR3 contains 17 residues. The DNA of the CDR3 is TGTGCCAGCTCATCACTCCGGACTAGCGGGATCGAAAACATTCAGTACTTC. Residues: CASSSLRTSGIENIQYF.

The J gene is TRBJ1-1, the V gene TRBV7-9; D is uncertain. Germline-derived CDR1 and CDR2 are SEHNR and FQNEAQ (reference sequence). CDR3 length equals 14 residues. V gave up 5 bases and J gave up 0 bases, with 10 bases separating them. CDR3 amino acids: CASSPGRMNTEAFF. DNA of the CDR3: TGTGCCAGCAGCCCCGGGCGAATGAACACTGAAGCTTTCTTT.

The sample holds many counts of this clonotype. This chain connects TRBV27 to TRBJ2-7, with 11 bases matching TRBD1. CDR1 and CDR2 from the germline V gene are MNHEY and SMNVEV (reference sequence). The CDR3 runs 14 residues. J gave up 4 bases and V 6 bases, and 5 bases lay outside the gene matches. CDR3 sequence (DNA): TGTGCCAGCAGCGGACAGGGGGCTGTGTACGAGCAGTACTTC. Its protein product is CASSGQGAVYEQYF.

This clonotype turned up a few times. The rearrangement links TRBV27 to TRBJ2-7; D assignment may be TRBD1 or TRBD2 (5 bases each). From germline, CDR1 is MNHEY and CDR2 SMNVEV (reference sequence). This CDR3 has 15 residues. With 3 bases removed from V and 2 bases from J, the gap between germline ends came to 14 bases. CDR3 DNA: TGTGCCAGCAGTTTGAGGGGTAGTGTTACCTACGAGCAGTACTTC. This gives the protein CASSLRGSVTYEQYF.

In this sample, this clonotype turned up a few times. This chain uses TRBV5-4 with TRBJ2-7; 8 bases align to TRBD1. The CDR3 sequence is 14 residues long. Germline lookup yields CDR1 SGHNT and CDR2 YYREEE (reference sequence). After removal of 1 base from V and 7 bases from J, the junction contained 7 bases not matched to a gene. The CDR3 nucleotides are TGTGCCAGCAGCTTGTGGCAGGGGGCGCAAGAGCAGTACTTC. It yields the protein CASSLWQGAQEQYF.